The TCR beta chain under discussion was sequenced for a study of cytomegalovirus exposure and HLA in healthy donors. PCR employed 60 Vbeta and 13 Jbeta primers. TCRdb keeps only in-frame clones here, not all; method: immunoSEQ multiplex PCR. The table includes under 200,000 clones, around three quarters detected once. This clone was counted between two and nine times. The germline gives CDR1 MNHNY, CDR2 SVGAGI (reference sequence). This CDR3 contains 16 residues. V lost 6 bases and J lost 7; bases outside the gene matches: 13. The sample taken for sequencing was PBMCs. The gene calls are TRBV6-6 and TRBJ2-2; TRBD2 matches at 8 bases. This receptor was obtained from a middle-aged man in good health and CMV-seronegative. CDR3 bases: TGTGCCAGCAGCCGCTCGCCGGGACTAGGAAGCGGGGAGCTGTTTTTT. Protein product: CASSRSPGLGSGELFF.